This T cell receptor beta chain is from a study of Ad26.COV2.S vaccination and SARS-CoV-2 variants (dated by TCRdb to the early 2020s). Notes on the research overall: Donors in the vaccine arm were drawn from COV1001, a multicentre, randomized, double-blind, placebo-controlled phase I-IIa trial testing Ad26.COV2.S in healthy adults. The specificity and breadth of SARS-CoV-2-reactive T cell receptors after Ad26.COV2.S vaccination were assessed by TCRbeta repertoire sequencing. Blinding of investigators to trial group allocation was maintained during experiments and outcome assessment. A total of around 32 samples were included in the TCR-sequenced set, comprising roughly 19 Ad26.COV2.S vaccine recipients, 5 placebo recipients and 8 SARS-CoV-2 convalescent individuals. Ad26.COV2.S was given intramuscularly at 5x10^10 or 1x10^11 viral particles, as a single shot or as two shots 56 days apart. Trial participants were randomized into five groups of five: low-dose or high-dose Ad26.COV2.S given once or twice, or placebo on both occasions. Points the paper makes about the study in general: Ad26.COV2.S recipients had higher spike-specific TCR breadth than placebo recipients (P = 0.0014). The authors noted that total T cell responses may have been underestimated by the TCR breadth and depth analyses. The study was not powered to compare responses between vaccine doses or regimens. Non-spike TCR breadth was comparable between vaccine and placebo recipients, consistent with the vaccine containing only spike. After vaccination, substantial breadth of spike-specific CD8+ and CD4+ T cell responses was reported.

The treatment or condition label corresponds to: around 19 received Ad26.COV2.S at low or high dose, single or two shots; about 5 received placebo; per-sample allocation not given. For vaccine and placebo recipients, repertoires were sequenced using samples collected on day 63 after the first injection. In Cohort 1b, some 25 adults aged 18-55 years were enrolled at a single site in Boston, USA, between 29 July and 7 August 2020. Ad26.COV2.S consisted of a replication-incompetent adenovirus type 26 vector by which a prefusion-stabilized SARS-CoV-2 spike protein from the original Wuhan strain was expressed. TCRbeta CDR3 regions were sequenced with the immunoSEQ Assay. After extraction, genomic DNA underwent amplification by bias-controlled multiplex PCR, followed by high-throughput sequencing. In the source study's methods: Collapsing and filtering of sequences were performed to quantify the absolute abundance of each unique TCRbeta CDR3 region. T cell fraction was estimated by normalization of TCRbeta template counts to usable DNA, with usable DNA being measured through amplification of reference genes present in all nucleated cells. Repertoire TCRs were annotated as SARS-CoV-2-specific when V gene, CDR3 amino acid sequence and J gene were exactly matched to a known reactive TCR set. MIRA supplied the reference SARS-CoV-2 TCR set, which was filtered for enrichment in COVID-19-positive ImmuneCODE repertoires so that public or cross-reactive TCRs were removed. Drawing on the MIRA antigens, annotated TCRs were analysed further at the level of specific ORF or position within ORF. Breadth was defined as annotated unique rearrangements over total unique productive rearrangements; depth was the summed frequency of those rearrangements. Two-sided Wilcoxon rank-sum tests were applied when comparing TCR breadth between groups. Drawn from immuneACCESS, this table holds only the in-frame rearrangements with V and J called that TCRdb kept. Clones are partly lost; checked studies trace under half to an unresolved V gene and leave the rest unexplained. V and J calls and clone size are copied from that table; D and trimming were computed from the DNA. This sample lists hundreds of thousands of clones; 89% were detected once. Over 2% of the sample lies in the top ten.

Points on this clone: The antigen this receptor binds is unknown. No much larger clone exists at a distance of one base, and base qualities are not known.

Source: peripheral blood, taken in a trial of Ad26.COV2.S vaccine versus placebo. The clonotype originates from a person aged 18 to 65 who received the Ad26.COV2.S COVID-19 vaccine or a placebo.

The DNA sequence reads TGTGCCAGCTCACCAAGAGGGAACTATGGCTACACCTTC. Translated, it gives CASSPRGNYGYTF. Recombination linked TRBV18 to TRBJ1-2; the D gene cannot be named for sure. The CDR3 has 13 amino acids, counting the end cysteine and phenylalanine. Only the CDR3 DNA stays, 39 bases, in frame from base 1. V sheds 2 bases and J sheds 2 bases, leaving 6 bases between their ends. The germline V gene sets CDR1 to KGHSH and CDR2 to LQKENI. With all but the CDR3 taken from the reference TRBV18 and TRBJ1-2 genes, the full variable domain is: NAGVMQNPRHLVRRRGQEARLRCSPMKGHSHVYWYRQLPEEGLKFMVYLQKENIIDESGMPKERFSAEFPKEGPSILRIQQVVRGDSAAYFCASSPRGNYGYTFGSGTRLTVV.